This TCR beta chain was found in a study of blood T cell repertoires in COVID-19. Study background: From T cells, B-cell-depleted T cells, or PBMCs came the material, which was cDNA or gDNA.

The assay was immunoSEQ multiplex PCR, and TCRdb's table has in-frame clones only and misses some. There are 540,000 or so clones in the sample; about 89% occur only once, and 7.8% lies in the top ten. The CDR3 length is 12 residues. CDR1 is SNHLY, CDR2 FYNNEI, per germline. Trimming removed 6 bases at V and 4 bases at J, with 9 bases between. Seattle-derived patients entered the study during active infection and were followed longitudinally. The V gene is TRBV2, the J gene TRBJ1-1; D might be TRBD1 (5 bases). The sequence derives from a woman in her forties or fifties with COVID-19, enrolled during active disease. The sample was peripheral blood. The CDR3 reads CASRMTVTEAFF. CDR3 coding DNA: TGTGCCAGCAGGATGACAGTCACTGAAGCTTTCTTT.